The 8 T cell receptor beta chains presented below share a single source sample, sequenced in a study of control samples from healthy donors and cancer patients. The method was immunoSEQ multiplex PCR; TCRdb's version includes in-frame clones alone and lacks a portion of them. Of hundreds of thousands of clones listed, about four fifths are singletons. Sequenced material: PBMCs. These receptors were taken from a woman in her sixties or seventies with lung cancer.

The chain recombines TRBV18 with TRBJ1-2; a possible D gene is TRBD1 (6 bases). The V gene lost 3 bases and the J gene lost 4 bases, with 15 bases spanning the gap. CDR3 length: 15 amino acids. From germline, CDR1 is KGHSH and CDR2 LQKENI. The DNA of the CDR3 is TGTGCCAGCTCACCCGGGACACCGATCCTCTATGGCTACACCTTC. As protein: CASSPGTPILYGYTF.

The chain is built from TRBV6-4 and TRBJ2-1; TRBD1 matches 8 bases. Looked up from germline, CDR1 is MRHNA and CDR2 is SNTAGT. The length of the CDR3 is 15 residues. The V segment lost 3 bases and the J segment 6 bases; nucleotides outside the gene matches: 7. CDR3 coding DNA: TGTGCCAGCAGTGAAACAGGGGGACCCTTCAATGAGCAGTTCTTC. Translation gives CASSETGGPFNEQFF.

The gene calls are TRBV19 and TRBJ1-2; 7 bases are shared with TRBD1. The CDR3 covers 16 residues. The ends lost 6 bases at V and 0 bases at J; junction bases unmatched: 10. Germline V gives CDR1 LNHDA, CDR2 SQIVND (reference sequence). The CDR3 region is CASRSIGTGANYGYTF. CDR3 bases: TGTGCCAGTAGAAGTATAGGCACAGGGGCTAACTATGGCTACACCTTC. Full variable domain (remainder filled in from reference TRBV19 and TRBJ1-2): DGGITQSPKYLFRKEGQNVTLSCEQNLNHDAMYWYRQDPGQGLRLIYYSQIVNDFQKGDIAEGYSVSREKKESFPLTVTSAQKNPTAFYLCASRSIGTGANYGYTFGSGTRLTVV.

This rearrangement joins TRBV15 to TRBJ2-5, with D possibly being TRBD1 (6 bases). This CDR3 has 14 amino acids. V was shortened by 3 bases and J by 2 bases, with 10 bases between the two germline ends. Germline assignment: CDR1 LNHNV and CDR2 YYDKDF (reference sequence). The CDR3 DNA follows: TGTGCCACCAGCAGTGGACAGCCACAAGAGACCCAGTACTTC. Amino acids: CATSSGQPQETQYF.

The chain recombines TRBV19 with TRBJ2-5; perhaps TRBD1 as D (8 bases). CDR1 LNHDA and CDR2 SQIVND come from the germline V gene (reference sequence). The CDR3 covers 14 residues. The V and J ends lost 7 bases and 4 bases respectively, with 16 bases between them. For the CDR3, the DNA is TGTGCCAGTACAGGGAGGGGACAGGCAGAGACCCAGTACTTC. Its protein product is CASTGRGQAETQYF.

The V gene is TRBV7-9, the J gene TRBJ1-5; a possible D gene is TRBD1 (5 bases). Looked up from germline, CDR1 is SEHNR and CDR2 is FQNEAQ (reference sequence). Between the trimmed V and J ends, which lost 5 bases and 0 bases, there was a span of 11 bases. This CDR3 is 15 amino acids long. CDR3 DNA sequence: TGTGCCAGCAGCCCGCGGGGGGATAGCAATCAGCCCCAGCATTTT. Translation gives CASSPRGDSNQPQHF.

J is TRBJ1-5 and V is TRBV7-2; D ambiguous. This CDR3 is 13 amino acids long. Trimming stripped 4 bases from V and 5 bases from J, with 9 bases between. The germline gives CDR1 SGHTA, CDR2 FQGNSA. The CDR3 reads CASSSQRDQPQHF. In DNA form, the CDR3 reads TGTGCCAGCAGCTCCCAGAGGGATCAGCCCCAGCATTTT.

The chain has TRBV30 and TRBJ1-1; no clear D. CDR1 and CDR2 from the germline V gene are GTSNPN and SVGIG (reference sequence). V was pared by 2 bases and J by 0 bases, with 4 bases between. The CDR3 is 12 amino acids. This CDR3 reads CAWSKVNTEAFF. DNA for the CDR3: TGTGCCTGGAGTAAGGTGAACACTGAAGCTTTCTTT. Combining the CDR3 with reference TRBV30 and TRBJ1-1 gives the whole variable domain SQTIHQWPATLVQPVGSPLSLECTVEGTSNPNLYWYRQAAGRGLQLLFYSVGIGQISSEVPQNLSASRPQDRQFILSSKKLLLSDSGFYLCAWSKVNTEAFFGQGTRLTVV.